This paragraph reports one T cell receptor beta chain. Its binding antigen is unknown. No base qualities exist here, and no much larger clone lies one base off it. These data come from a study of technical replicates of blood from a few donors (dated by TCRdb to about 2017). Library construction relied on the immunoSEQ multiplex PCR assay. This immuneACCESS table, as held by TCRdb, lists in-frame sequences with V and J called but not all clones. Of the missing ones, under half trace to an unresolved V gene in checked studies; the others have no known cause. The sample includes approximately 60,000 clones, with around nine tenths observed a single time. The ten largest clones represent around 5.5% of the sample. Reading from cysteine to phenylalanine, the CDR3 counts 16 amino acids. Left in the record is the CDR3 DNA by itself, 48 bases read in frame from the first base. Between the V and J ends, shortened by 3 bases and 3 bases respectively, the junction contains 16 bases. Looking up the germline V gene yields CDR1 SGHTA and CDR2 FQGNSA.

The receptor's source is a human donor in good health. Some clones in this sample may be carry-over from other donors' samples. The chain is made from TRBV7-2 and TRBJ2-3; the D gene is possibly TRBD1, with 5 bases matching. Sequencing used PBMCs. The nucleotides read TGTGCCAGCAGCTTTGCAGGGCCCCCTGGGACAGATACGCAGTATTTT. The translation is CASSFAGPPGTDTQYF.